This TCR beta chain originates from a study of long-term antiretroviral therapy in people with HIV. Findings and caveats of the study: Relative to control repertoires, HIV repertoires exhibited narrower CDR3 length ranges.

Version v3.0 of the immunoSEQ assay ran at survey level. Sequenced by immunoSEQ multiplex PCR; TCRdb stores in-frame clones only, minus some. This sample has 20,000 to 30,000 clones, with approximately 80% found just once. This clone was counted a few times. Its target is unknown. From each donor, at least one pre-ART PBMC sample and at least two post-ART PBMC samples were obtained. The TCR sequence derives from a woman in her 30s with HIV. Sequences were derived from unsorted PBMCs, sampled 1.1 years before starting antiretroviral therapy.

The CDR3: CASSLGQGDTGELFF. The CDR3 coding sequence is TGCGCCAGCAGCTTGGGACAGGGGGACACCGGGGAGCTGTTTTTT. The rearrangement uses TRBV5-1 and TRBJ2-2; 9 bases line up with TRBD1. Germline CDR1 reads SGHRS; CDR2 reads YFSETQ. The CDR3 sequence is 15 residues long. Trimming removed 0 bases from V and 3 bases from J; junction bases left unmatched: 0.